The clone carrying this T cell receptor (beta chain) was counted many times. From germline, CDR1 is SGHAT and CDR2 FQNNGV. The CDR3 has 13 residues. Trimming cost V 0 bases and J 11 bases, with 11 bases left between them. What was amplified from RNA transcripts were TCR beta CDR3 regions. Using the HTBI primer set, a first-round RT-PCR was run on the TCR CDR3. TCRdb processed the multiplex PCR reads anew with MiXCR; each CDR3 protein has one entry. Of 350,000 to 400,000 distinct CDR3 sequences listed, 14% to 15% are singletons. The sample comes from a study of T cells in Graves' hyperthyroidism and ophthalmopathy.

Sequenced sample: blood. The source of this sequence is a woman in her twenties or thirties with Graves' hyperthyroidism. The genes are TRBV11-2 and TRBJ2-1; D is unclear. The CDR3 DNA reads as TGTGCCAGCAGCTTAGAGACCGGAGCTAAGCAGTTCTTC. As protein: CASSLETGAKQFF.